The 29 T cell receptor beta chains presented below share a single source sample, sequenced in a study of Graves' ophthalmopathy and Graves' hyperthyroidism. TCR beta CDR3 amplification used RNA transcripts. Amplification began with first-round RT-PCR using HTBI primers, then second-round multiplex PCR was performed. TCRdb reprocessed the multiplex PCR reads via MiXCR and lists one record per CDR3 protein. The data hold a few hundred thousand distinct CDR3 sequences, with approximately 18% observed a single time. Input material: peripheral blood. Receptor source: an adult woman with stable Graves' hyperthyroidism.

Ten or more counts support this clonotype. The chain carries TRBV28 and TRBJ1-1; 10 bases fit TRBD1. The V gene's germline CDR1 is MDHEN and CDR2 SYDVKM. The V and J ends lost 5 bases and 0 bases, in that order; junction bases with no gene match: 12. This CDR3 has 18 residues. The CDR3 DNA sequence: TGTGCCAGCAGTCCCCACCCTGGACAGGGGGGAATGAACACTGAAGCTTTCTTT. Amino acids: CASSPHPGQGGMNTEAFF.

This clonotype was found many times. V and J are TRBV6-5 and TRBJ2-7; 8 nucleotides align to TRBD2. Germline V lookup: CDR1 MNHEY, CDR2 SVGAGI. This CDR3 spans 12 amino acids. V lost 11 bases to trimming and J lost 2 bases; unmatched junction nucleotides: 5. CDR3 sequence reads: CACQTSAYEQYF. The CDR3 nucleotides are TGTGCCTGTCAGACTAGCGCCTACGAGCAGTACTTC.

Many counts were recorded for this clonotype. The chain recombines TRBV2 with TRBJ2-2; no definite D call. In germline, CDR1 is SNHLY, CDR2 FYNNEI. The CDR3 contains 15 residues. The V end lost 6 bases, the J end lost 0 bases, and 11 bases lay between the germline ends. CDR3 in amino acids: CASRARSANTGELFF. CDR3 nucleotide sequence: TGTGCCAGCAGGGCCCGGAGCGCGAACACCGGGGAGCTGTTTTTT. Filled out from reference TRBV2 and TRBJ2-2, the complete variable domain reads EPEVTQTPSHQVTQMGQEVILRCVPISNHLYFYWYRQILGQKVEFLVSFYNNEISEKSEIFDDQFSVERPDGSNFTLKIRSTKLEDSAMYFCASRARSANTGELFFGEGSRLTVL.

Only a few counts were recorded for this clonotype. V gene TRBV24-1 combines with J gene TRBJ1-1, with D unresolved. Trimming left V 2 bases short and J 2 bases short, with 17 bases between. Germline CDR1 and CDR2: KGHDR and SFDVKD. CDR3 length: 17 residues. CDR3 loop: CATSDSRLGPANTEAFF. CDR3 nucleotides: TGTGCCACCAGTGATTCACGGCTTGGGCCAGCCAACACTGAAGCTTTCTTT.

This clonotype was picked up many times. The chain links TRBV11-2 to TRBJ2-2, with 13 nucleotides matching TRBD2. Germline CDR1 and CDR2: SGHAT and FQNNGV. V dropped 6 bases and J dropped 8; count of bases not matched to a gene: 9. The CDR3 totals 16 residues. CDR3 sequence (DNA): TGTGCCAGCAGAGGACTAGCGGGAGCCGGCAGGGGGGAGCTGTTTTTT. Translating gives CASRGLAGAGRGELFF.

At least ten counts were recorded for this clonotype. The chain uses TRBV24-1 and TRBJ2-7; D gene unclear. Trimming took off 0 bases at V and 3 bases at J, with 5 bases between the two ends. The CDR3 covers 13 residues. Germline V gene data show CDR1 as KGHDR and CDR2 as SFDVKD. The CDR3 DNA reads TGTGCCACCAGTGATTTGCGCGGCTACGAGCAGTACTTC. Amino acids: CATSDLRGYEQYF.

This clonotype was counted a few times. Just one base apart from a much larger clone, this may be a read error. This chain joins TRBV5-1 and TRBJ1-6; tentative D call: TRBD1 (6 bases). Looked up from germline, CDR1 is SGHRS and CDR2 is YFSETQ. This CDR3 has 17 residues. The CDR3 DNA follows: TGCACCAGCAGCTTGGAGATGGGGGGCAGCACCAATTCACCCCTCCACTTT. This codes for CTSSLEMGGSTNSPLHF.

This clonotype was counted at least ten times. The rearrangement joins TRBV7-6 to TRBJ2-5, with 10 bases lining up with TRBD1. The germline V gene encodes CDR1 SGHVS and CDR2 FNYEAQ. The junction had 10 bases not matched to a gene; V was cut back by 1 base and J by 2 bases. This CDR3 is 18 amino acids long. DNA for the CDR3: TGTGCCAGCAGCTTAGACCTGACAGGGGGCGAAAGACAAGAGACCCAGTACTTC. Protein product: CASSLDLTGGERQETQYF.

This clonotype was counted a few times. V gene TRBV5-6 combines with J gene TRBJ2-5; TRBD2 agrees at 10 bases. CDR1 is SGHDT and CDR2 is YYEEEE in the germline V gene. The J segment lost 2 bases and the V segment lost 0 bases, leaving 10 bases of the junction unmatched. The CDR3 loop spans 18 amino acids. This CDR3 is CASSLAPLWTSGQETQYF. As DNA, the CDR3 is TGTGCCAGCAGCTTGGCCCCCCTCTGGACTAGCGGTCAAGAGACCCAGTACTTC.

This chain connects TRBV4-3 to TRBJ2-3; 8 bases map to TRBD2. After removal of 1 base from V and 6 bases from J, the junction contained 3 bases not matched to a gene. Germline-derived CDR1 and CDR2 are LGHNA and YSLEER. The CDR3 is 14 residues long. In DNA form, the CDR3 reads TGCGCCAGCAGCCAAGTTTCTAGCGGGGATACGCAGTATTTT. This encodes CASSQVSSGDTQYF.

This clonotype was recorded at least ten times. J is TRBJ2-7 and V is TRBV19, with D perhaps matching TRBD2 (5 bases). CDR3 length: 15 residues. Germline V gene data show CDR1 as LNHDA and CDR2 as SQIVND (reference sequence). V gave up 4 bases and J gave up 4 bases, with 17 bases separating them. CDR3 bases: TGTGCCAGTAGTAACGGGGATCTTTCATTTTACGAGCAGTACTTC. This gives the protein CASSNGDLSFYEQYF. Drawing the rest from reference TRBV19 and TRBJ2-7, the complete variable domain is DGGITQSPKYLFRKEGQNVTLSCEQNLNHDAMYWYRQDPGQGLRLIYYSQIVNDFQKGDIAEGYSVSREKKESFPLTVTSAQKNPTAFYLCASSNGDLSFYEQYFGPGTRLTVT.

Many counts were recorded for this clonotype. This sequence joins TRBV6-1 and TRBJ1-3; 7 nucleotides agree with TRBD1. V lost 4 bases and J lost 0; bases outside the gene matches: 3. The germline gives CDR1 MNHNS, CDR2 SASEGT. The length of the CDR3 is 15 residues. The CDR3 nucleotides read TGTGCCAGCAGTGCCGGGACAGTCTCTGGAAACACCATATATTTT. Translating it yields CASSAGTVSGNTIYF.

This clonotype has at least ten counts. The J gene is TRBJ2-7, the V gene TRBV20-1; no clear D. Germline CDR1 reads DFQATT; CDR2 reads SNEGSKA (reference sequence). The V and J ends lost 0 bases and 4 bases respectively, with 4 bases between them. The CDR3 is 11 amino acids. The CDR3 loop is CSARDQYEQYF. CDR3 in DNA: TGCAGTGCTAGAGATCAATACGAGCAGTACTTC.

The CDR3 spells CASRPRQGAMNTEAFF. As DNA, the CDR3 is TGTGCCAGCAGACCCAGACAGGGGGCGATGAACACTGAAGCTTTCTTT. The V call is TRBV6-1, the J call TRBJ1-1, with 10 positions matching TRBD1. Unmatched junction bases numbered 7, after V lost 6 bases and J lost 0 bases. Germline CDR1 and CDR2: MNHNS and SASEGT. This CDR3 is built from 16 residues.

This clonotype was observed many times. The chain carries TRBV20-1 and TRBJ2-7; the D gene is possibly TRBD2 (6 bases). The CDR3 is made up of 15 amino acids. CDR1 is DFQATT, CDR2 SNEGSKA, per germline (reference sequence). Trimming removed 1 base at V and 4 bases at J, with 17 bases between. CDR3 sequence reads: CSARAPGLATYEQYF. The CDR3 nucleotides are TGCAGTGCTAGAGCCCCCGGGCTAGCGACATACGAGCAGTACTTC.

Many counts were recorded for this clonotype. CDR3 residues: CATGDRRTGELFF. CDR3 DNA sequence: TGTGCCACCGGGGACAGGCGCACCGGGGAGCTGTTTTTT. The rearrangement links TRBV24-1 to TRBJ2-2; 8 bases match TRBD1. The CDR3 runs to 13 residues. Germline V lookup: CDR1 KGHDR, CDR2 SFDVKD. J gave up 4 bases and V 9 bases, and 3 bases lay outside the gene matches.

This clonotype was seen many times. The chain combines TRBV20-1 with TRBJ2-7, with a tentative D call TRBD1 (6 bases). The CDR3 totals 13 residues. CDR1 and CDR2 from the germline V gene are DFQATT and SNEGSKA (reference sequence). Trimming left V 1 base short and J 4 bases short, with 11 bases between. The CDR3, as DNA: TGCAGTGCTAGAGGAGGGGGAACTTACGAGCAGTACTTC. This codes for CSARGGGTYEQYF.

The V call is TRBV28, the J call TRBJ2-2, with 9 bases lining up with TRBD1. This CDR3 has 16 residues. CDR1 MDHEN and CDR2 SYDVKM come from the germline V gene. V lost 6 bases and J lost 1; bases outside the gene matches: 6. The CDR3 sequence: CASSSWDRENTGELFF. The CDR3 coding sequence is TGTGCCAGCAGCTCCTGGGACAGGGAGAACACCGGGGAGCTGTTTTTT.

At least ten counts were recorded for this clonotype. This chain links TRBV7-2 with TRBJ2-7; the D gene is possibly TRBD1 (6 bases). The CDR3 runs 12 residues. CDR1 is SGHTA, CDR2 FQGNSA, per germline. Trimming stripped 5 bases from V and 6 bases from J, with 11 bases between. CDR3 bases: TGTGCCAGCAGCATAAACAGGGCCGAGCAGTACTTC. It is translated as CASSINRAEQYF.

This clonotype was counted between two and nine times. The rearrangement joins TRBV6-2 or TRBV6-3 to TRBJ2-1, with D unresolved. The V gene lost 2 bases and the J gene lost 4 bases, with 6 bases spanning the gap. The CDR3 consists of 13 residues. The germline gives CDR1 MNHEY, CDR2 SVGEGT. As DNA, the CDR3 is TGTGCCAGCAGTTACGTACCTTACAATGAGCAGTTCTTC. Translated: CASSYVPYNEQFF.

This clonotype was counted at least ten times. The chain has TRBV15 and TRBJ2-2; D remains ambiguous. Germline-derived CDR1 and CDR2 are LNHNV and YYDKDF (reference sequence). V lost 1 base, J lost 4 bases, and 4 bases lay in between. The CDR3 consists of 13 residues. This CDR3 reads CATSRAVTGELFF. In DNA form, the CDR3 reads TGTGCCACCAGCAGAGCCGTCACCGGGGAGCTGTTTTTT. Full variable domain (remainder filled in from reference TRBV15 and TRBJ2-2): DAMVIQNPRYQVTQFGKPVTLSCSQTLNHNVMYWYQQKSSQAPKLLFHYYDKDFNNEADTPDNFQSRRPNTSFCFLDIRSPGLGDTAMYLCATSRAVTGELFFGEGSRLTVL.

This clonotype was observed at least ten times. This chain uses TRBV28 with TRBJ2-2; D perhaps matches TRBD1 (5 bases). Germline loops: CDR1 MDHEN, CDR2 SYDVKM. There are 16 residues in the CDR3. V lost 6 bases and J 5 bases, leaving 19 bases between the germline ends. The CDR3 sequence is CASSFRGRVYTGELFF. The CDR3 bases are TGTGCCAGCAGCTTTAGAGGCAGGGTTTATACCGGGGAGCTGTTTTTT.

At least ten counts were recorded for this clonotype. The rearrangement links TRBV10-2 to TRBJ2-7; weak D call: TRBD1 (5 bases). The V gene's germline CDR1 is WSHSY and CDR2 SAAADI. The CDR3 is made up of 15 amino acids. The germline V and J ends were trimmed by 3 bases and 5 bases, with 17 bases remaining between them. The CDR3 sequence is CASSDVWGRADEQYF. The DNA for the CDR3 is TGCGCCAGCAGTGACGTATGGGGCAGGGCCGACGAGCAGTACTTC.

This clonotype occurred many times. The chain uses TRBV7-2 and TRBJ2-2, with TRBD2 matching 11 bases. The CDR3 length is 15 residues. CDR1 and CDR2 (germline): SGHTA, FQGNSA. Trimming took 5 bases from V and 5 from J; bases not matched to a gene: 4. The CDR3 bases are TGTGCCAGCAGCACTGCTAGCGGGAGGACCGGGGAGCTGTTTTTT. Protein sequence: CASSTASGRTGELFF.

This clonotype was picked up many times. J is TRBJ2-7 and V is TRBV6-5; D is ambiguous. The CDR3 runs 14 residues. V was shortened by 0 bases and J by 7 bases, with 13 bases between the two germline ends. The germline V gene encodes CDR1 MNHEY and CDR2 SVGAGI. The CDR3 loop reads CASSYSMGMGEQYF. In nucleotides, the CDR3 is TGTGCCAGCAGTTACTCGATGGGTATGGGGGAGCAGTACTTC.

This clonotype appeared many times. J is TRBJ2-2 and V is TRBV7-9; D could derive from TRBD1 or TRBD2 (5 bases each). This CDR3 contains 13 residues. Germline V gives CDR1 SEHNR, CDR2 FQNEAQ (reference sequence). Trimming stripped 4 bases from V and 3 bases from J, with 6 bases between. CDR3 sequence reads: CASSSGHTGELFF. CDR3 DNA: TGTGCCAGCAGCTCGGGGCACACCGGGGAGCTGTTTTTT.

This rearrangement joins TRBV7-8 to TRBJ1-6; D is perhaps TRBD1 (5 bases). The CDR3 spans 15 residues. Germline V gene data show CDR1 as SGHVS and CDR2 as FQNEAQ. V shed 4 bases and J shed 11 bases, with 18 bases lying between them. The CDR3 reads CASSSMGPTSTPLHF. Here the CDR3 DNA reads TGTGCCAGCAGCTCCATGGGACCGACCTCGACACCCCTCCACTTT.

The count of this clonotype is one. V gene TRBV6-1 combines with J gene TRBJ2-7, with 7 bases aligning to TRBD2. Trimming removed 2 bases from V and 9 bases from J; junction bases left unmatched: 10. This CDR3 region has 14 residues. CDR1 and CDR2 (germline): MNHNS, SASEGT. This CDR3 is CASSELFGEGRQYF. The CDR3 coding sequence is TGTGCCAGCAGTGAATTGTTCGGGGAGGGCAGGCAGTACTTC.

The chain couples TRBV13 to TRBJ2-3, with D maybe TRBD1 (6 bases). Germline assignment: CDR1 PRHDT and CDR2 FYEKMQ (reference sequence). CDR3 length: 16 amino acids. Trimming took off 0 bases at V and 2 bases at J, with 12 bases between the two ends. The CDR3 DNA is TGTGCCAGCAGCTTAGGGCCGACAGGCTCCACAGATACGCAGTATTTT. Protein: CASSLGPTGSTDTQYF.